A selection of T cell receptor beta chains follows, all from one sample in a study of T cells in Graves' hyperthyroidism and ophthalmopathy. TCRdb fed the multiplex PCR reads into MiXCR, producing one record per CDR3 protein. The sample contains more than 450,000 distinct CDR3 sequences, 12% to 15% of which appear only once. Source material: blood. The source is a middle-aged woman with Graves' hyperthyroidism. Both conserved end residues are part of each CDR3. A D gene is named only where the DNA matches it firmly. Clone size appears in some rows only: once, few, many, or a class for an expanded clone.

D	V	size	J	CDR3	DNA
-	TRBV2	many	TRBJ2-7	CASSESWGLGEQYF	TGTGCCAGCAGTGAATCTTGGGGTCTCGGCGAGCAGTACTTC
-	TRBV19	many	TRBJ2-3	CASTEGLYSTDTQYF	TGTGCCAGTACGGAGGGACTCTATAGCACAGATACGCAGTATTTT
TRBD2	TRBV19	-	TRBJ2-2	CASSIDGDYGELFF	TGTGCCAGTAGTATAGACGGGGACTACGGGGAGCTGTTTTTT
TRBD1	TRBV3-1	many	TRBJ1-1	CASSQRDSNTEAFF	TGTGCCAGCAGCCAAAGGGACAGCAACACTGAAGCTTTCTTT
TRBD1	TRBV3-1	many	TRBJ2-7	CASTRQGGNEQYF	TGTGCCAGCACCAGACAGGGCGGCAACGAGCAGTACTTC
-	TRBV12-3/TRBV12-4	many	TRBJ1-1	CASSLNRLEAFF	TGTGCCAGCAGTCTTAACAGGCTTGAAGCTTTCTTT
-	TRBV28	many	TRBJ1-2	CASSLSRGSGPYGYTF	TGTGCCAGCAGTTTATCTCGGGGTTCAGGACCCTATGGCTACACCTTC
-	TRBV5-1	-	TRBJ1-6	CASSLDGRGDSPLHF	TGCGCCAGCAGCTTGGATGGCAGGGGAGATTCACCCCTCCACTTT
-	TRBV19	-	TRBJ2-5	CASSMRLGETQYF	TGTGCCAGTAGTATGAGGCTGGGTGAGACCCAGTACTTC
TRBD2	TRBV12-3/TRBV12-4	few	TRBJ2-7	CASSLAGVHYEQYF	TGTGCCAGCAGTCTAGCGGGAGTCCACTACGAGCAGTACTTC
-	TRBV11-2	many	TRBJ1-2	CASSPAGFANGYTF	TGTGCCAGCAGCCCAGCGGGTTTCGCTAATGGCTACACCTTC
-	TRBV9	-	TRBJ1-5	CASSVSGWEPQHF	TGTGCCAGCAGCGTATCAGGGTGGGAGCCCCAGCATTTT
-	TRBV20-1	-	TRBJ1-2	CSARDQGGDFSYTF	TGCAGTGCTAGAGATCAAGGAGGGGATTTTAGCTACACCTTC
-	TRBV30	few	TRBJ1-1	CAWSLARGPNTEAFF	TGTGCCTGGAGCCTCGCCAGGGGCCCGAACACTGAAGCTTTCTTT
-	TRBV4-1	-	TRBJ1-1	CASSHSGRVTEAFF	TGCGCCAGCAGCCACTCAGGAAGGGTCACTGAAGCTTTCTTT
TRBD1	TRBV29-1	-	TRBJ2-7	CSVGGDRGRIAYEQYF	TGCAGCGTTGGCGGAGACAGGGGGCGAATCGCCTACGAGCAGTACTTC
TRBD2	TRBV20-1	few	TRBJ2-2	CSARGGGGRLAGELFF	TGCAGTGCTAGAGGGGGCGGCGGGAGATTGGCCGGGGAGCTGTTTTTT
TRBD1	TRBV11-2	-	TRBJ1-1	CASSRGQGIKAFF	TGTGCCAGCAGCCGAGGACAGGGTATTAAAGCTTTCTTT
-	TRBV9	few	TRBJ2-5	CASSPGGFRETQYF	TGTGCCAGCAGCCCAGGGGGGTTTCGAGAGACCCAGTACTTC
TRBD2	TRBV12-5	many	TRBJ2-1	CASGLVPLLAGAQGTYNEQFF	TGTGCTAGTGGTTTGGTACCTTTGCTAGCGGGGGCTCAGGGCACCTACAATGAGCAGTTCTTC
-	TRBV20-1	many	TRBJ2-1	CSARDLGIEQFF	TGCAGTGCTAGAGATTTGGGGATTGAGCAGTTCTTC
-	TRBV24-1	-	TRBJ2-3	CATSGDSQRSDTQYF	TGTGCCACCAGTGGCGACAGCCAGAGGTCAGATACGCAGTATTTT
TRBD2	TRBV2	many	TRBJ2-3	CASIREGPDTQYF	TGTGCCAGCATACGGGAGGGCCCAGATACGCAGTATTTT
-	TRBV10-3	many	TRBJ1-1	CAISESEGTTDEAFF	TGTGCCATCAGTGAGTCGGAGGGGACCACCGATGAAGCTTTCTTT
TRBD2	TRBV3-1	many	TRBJ2-3	CASSQDRTSGRAWADTQYF	TGTGCCAGCAGCCAAGACCGGACTAGCGGGAGGGCCTGGGCAGATACGCAGTATTTT
TRBD2	TRBV7-2	many	TRBJ2-1	CASSLRTSNEQFF	TGTGCCAGCAGCCTCCGGACTAGCAATGAGCAGTTCTTC
-	TRBV9	-	TRBJ2-4	CASSAEPGGTENIQYF	TGTGCCAGCAGCGCGGAGCCCGGGGGCACGGAAAACATTCAGTACTTC
TRBD2	TRBV28	many	TRBJ2-7	CASSQSGINYEQYF	TGTGCCAGCAGCCAGAGCGGGATTAACTACGAGCAGTACTTC
-	TRBV15	few	TRBJ2-3	CATSRVREITDTQYF	TGTGCCACCAGCAGAGTACGGGAGATAACAGATACGCAGTATTTT
TRBD2	TRBV30	many	TRBJ2-3	CAWSVLAGVPDTQYF	TGTGCCTGGAGTGTACTAGCGGGAGTACCAGATACGCAGTATTTT
-	TRBV5-1	many	TRBJ1-2	CASSLESLGQGYTF	TGCGCCAGCAGCTTAGAATCGCTCGGGCAAGGCTACACCTTC
-	TRBV19	few	TRBJ2-6	CASSTSGTSSGANVLTF	TGTGCCAGTAGTACCTCCGGGACGAGCTCTGGGGCCAACGTCCTGACTTTC
-	TRBV7-2	many	TRBJ2-2	CASSYGTWGTGELFF	TGTGCCAGCAGCTATGGGACCTGGGGCACCGGGGAGCTGTTTTTT
-	TRBV20-1	few	TRBJ2-6	CSAIDTSGANVLTF	TGCAGTGCAATCGACACCTCTGGGGCCAACGTCCTGACTTTC
-	TRBV19	few	TRBJ1-1	CASSLSAGVGGEAFF	TGTGCCAGTAGTTTATCGGCAGGGGTTGGTGGTGAAGCTTTCTTT
-	TRBV20-1	many	TRBJ1-6	CSAPPPRVGNSPLHF	TGCAGTGCCCCTCCGCCGAGGGTGGGAAATTCACCCCTCCACTTT
-	TRBV12-3/TRBV12-4	many	TRBJ1-4	CASSLDTTNEKLFF	TGTGCCAGCAGTTTAGACACAACTAATGAAAAACTGTTTTTT
TRBD2	TRBV19	few	TRBJ2-3	CASSILAGETDTQYF	TGTGCCAGTAGTATCCTAGCGGGAGAGACAGATACGCAGTATTTT
-	TRBV28	-	TRBJ2-2	CASSFAGLVGRELFF	TGTGCCAGCAGTTTCGCGGGTCTAGTAGGCCGGGAGCTGTTTTTT
-	TRBV5-5	once	TRBJ2-5	CASSLTPIEGAQYF	TGTGCCAGCAGCTTGACCCCGATCGAGGGGGCCCAGTACTTC
TRBD2	TRBV27	few	TRBJ2-5	CASSSAGGGTQYF	TGTGCCAGCAGTTCAGCGGGAGGGGGGACCCAGTACTTC
-	TRBV7-3	-	TRBJ2-3	CASSLGYGSTDTQYF	TGTGCCAGCAGCCTGGGCTATGGCTCCACAGATACGCAGTATTTT